The 20 T cell receptor beta chains in this list originate from one sample, sequenced in a study of tumor-infiltrating lymphocytes in primary liver carcinoma. From roughly 500 ng total RNA, TCR beta cDNA was generated with a primer in the constant region. A slightly modified ARM-PCR protocol with three nested multiplex PCR rounds produced these TCR beta libraries. Both of the initial two PCR rounds ran for around 10 cycles and employed TRBV1-TRBV30 forward primers alongside a C-beta reverse primer. TCRdb called the multiplex PCR reads again in MiXCR, with one record for every CDR3 protein. The data contain approximately 80,000 distinct CDR3 sequences, roughly 71% of them singletons. Unsorted bulk tissue of about 20-32 mg yielded co-extracted RNA and DNA. Input material: tumor-adjacent normal liver tissue. The receptors were gathered from a man aged 40-49 years with primary liver carcinoma and hepatitis B virus infection.

This clonotype has only one observation. This could be a read error, since a much larger clone is one nucleotide away. The chain couples TRBV5-1 to TRBJ2-3; 13 positions match TRBD2. CDR3 length: 16 residues. In germline, CDR1 is SGHRS, CDR2 YFSETQ. The CDR3 loop reads CTSSPGLAGTTDTQYF. CDR3 bases: TGCACCAGCAGCCCGGGACTAGCGGGGACTACAGATACGCAGTATTTT. The full variable domain, with the rest looked up from reference TRBV5-1 and TRBJ2-3, is KAGVTQTPRYLIKTRGQQVTLSCSPISGHRSVSWYQQTPGQGLQFLFEYFSETQRNKGNFPGRFSGRQFSNSRSEMNVSTLELGDSALYLCTSSPGLAGTTDTQYFGPGTRLTVL.

In its sample, this clonotype was seen many times. The chain links TRBV7-8 to TRBJ2-7, with D uncertain. V lost 2 bases, J lost 1 base, and 0 bases lay in between. Germline V CDR1 and CDR2: SGHVS, FQNEAQ. The CDR3 spans 11 residues. The CDR3 loop reads CASSLSYEQYF. Written as DNA, the CDR3 is TGTGCCAGCAGCTTATCCTACGAGCAGTACTTC.

Note on this clonotype: Likely a read error: the CDR3 ends without its conserved phenylalanine or tryptophan. The chain has TRBV11-3 and TRBJ2-3; 9 nucleotides agree with TRBD2. This CDR3 comprises 16 residues. Germline CDR1 is SGHNT and CDR2 is YENEEA. The CDR3 spells CASNGSPAGGVDTQYL. CDR3 nucleotides: TGTGCCAGCAACGGCAGCCCGGCGGGAGGGGTGGATACACAGTATTTA.

V usage is TRBV6-5 and J usage is TRBJ2-7; a possible D gene is TRBD2 (7 bases). Germline CDR1 MNHEY, CDR2 SVGAGI. V lost 8 bases and J 6 bases, leaving 23 bases between the germline ends. The CDR3 consists of 15 residues. CDR3 loop: CASGLRGAGTREQYF. The CDR3 DNA is TGTGCCAGCGGTCTCCGGGGGGCAGGGACCCGCGAGCAGTACTTC.

A word on this clonotype: A much larger clone lies one base from this, so it may be a read error. This sequence joins TRBV28 and TRBJ1-6, with D uncertain. Trimming took 3 bases from V and 12 from J, leaving 12 bases between them. Germline values: CDR1 MDHEN, CDR2 SYDVKM. The CDR3 is made up of 13 amino acids. The CDR3 loop reads CASSLGRYLPLHF. The CDR3 DNA reads as TGTGCCAGCAGTTTGGGCAGATATTTACCCCTCCACTTT.

This clonotype is deemed medium-sized. The V call is TRBV29-1, the J call TRBJ2-1; a possible D gene is TRBD2 (6 bases). Between the trimmed V and J ends, which lost 1 base and 7 bases, there was a span of 8 bases. Per the germline V gene, CDR1 is SQVTM and CDR2 is ANQGSEA. There are 12 residues in the CDR3. The chain's CDR3 is CSVEGLGNEQFF. The DNA of the CDR3 is TGCAGCGTTGAAGGACTAGGGAATGAGCAGTTCTTC.

With regard to this clonotype: One junction end disagrees with the germline gene, perhaps due to a read error. The CDR3 sequence is CTSSYASWRQPQHF. CDR3 sequence (DNA): TGTACCAGCAGTTACGCGAGTTGGAGACAGCCCCAGCATTTT. The rearrangement links TRBV6-2 or TRBV6-3 to TRBJ1-5; no firm D call. CDR3 length equals 14 residues. Germline loops: CDR1 MNHEY, CDR2 SVGEGT.

Concerning this clonotype itself: Sequence at one end of the junction differs from germline and may be a read error. This chain links TRBV11-2 with TRBJ2-5, with D perhaps TRBD2 (6 bases). CDR1 is SGHAT, CDR2 FQNNGV, per germline. CDR3 length equals 18 residues. CDR3 in amino acids: CASSVDPWSSARGETQYF. CDR3 sequence (DNA): TGTGCTAGCAGCGTAGATCCGTGGTCTAGCGCGAGAGGAGAGACCCAGTACTTC.

About this clonotype: Relative to the germline gene, one junction end is altered; a read error may explain this. The chain combines TRBV6-2 or TRBV6-3 with TRBJ2-1; 11 nucleotides agree with TRBD1. This CDR3 spans 15 amino acids. Germline assignment: CDR1 MNHEY and CDR2 SVGEGT. This chain's CDR3 is CTNRSGQGARGEHFF. DNA for the CDR3: TGTACCAACAGGTCCGGACAGGGGGCAAGGGGTGAGCACTTCTTC.

The chain uses TRBV4-1 and TRBJ2-1; D tentatively fits TRBD1 or TRBD2 (5 bases each). V dropped 0 bases and J dropped 9 bases, with 15 bases sitting between them. This CDR3 has 15 amino acids. Germline V gives CDR1 MGHRA, CDR2 YSYEKL. Here the CDR3 DNA reads TGCGCCAGCAGCCAAGATGGGGACCCCGTGTCTGAGCAGTTCTTC. Translation: CASSQDGDPVSEQFF.

The chain has TRBV11-2 and TRBJ2-2; D not resolved. Germline loops: CDR1 SGHAT, CDR2 FQNNGV. V lost 5 bases to trimming and J lost 7 bases, with 17 bases between them. This CDR3 region has 15 residues. CDR3 residues: CASSPPQGPIGELFF. In DNA form, the CDR3 reads TGTGCCAGCAGCCCTCCGCAAGGACCGATCGGGGAGCTGTTTTTT.

On this clonotype: Because the CDR3 is missing its conserved closing phenylalanine or tryptophan, this is likely a read error. The chain links TRBV5-1 to TRBJ2-7, with D maybe TRBD1 (7 bases). Germline V gene data show CDR1 as SGHRS and CDR2 as YFSETQ. Deletions cut 0 bases from V and 4 bases from J, with 23 bases between. This CDR3 spans 18 amino acids. The CDR3 loop is CASSLVGGGAGQSYEQYC. The CDR3, as DNA: TGCGCCAGCAGCTTGGTTGGCGGTGGCGCGGGACAGTCTTACGAGCAGTACTGC.

The J gene is TRBJ2-1, the V gene TRBV11-2; D not certain. CDR3 size: 15 residues. The germline CDR1 and CDR2 sequences are SGHAT and FQNNGV. V dropped 1 base and J dropped 5 bases, with 12 bases sitting between them. CDR3 DNA sequence: TGTGCCAGCAGCTTAGGGCAGAACACCCACAATGAGCAGTTCTTC. Its translation is CASSLGQNTHNEQFF.

The chain carries TRBV5-1 and TRBJ1-5, with 7 bases fitting TRBD1. Losses at the gene ends were 2 bases for V and 4 bases for J; bases not matched to a gene: 9. Germline CDR1 is SGHRS and CDR2 is YFSETQ. The CDR3 contains 16 residues. In nucleotides, the CDR3 is TGCGCCAGCAGCTTTGCCCAGGCAGGGGGAAATCAGCCCCAGCATTTT. Translating gives CASSFAQAGGNQPQHF.

A word on this clonotype: This may arise from a read error, as a much more abundant clone is one base away. This is likely a read error, given that the CDR3 carries no conserved phenylalanine or tryptophan at its end. The chain couples TRBV5-1 to TRBJ1-1; D gene ambiguous. The CDR3 contains 16 residues. Per the germline V gene, CDR1 is SGHRS and CDR2 is YFSETQ. V gave up 4 bases and J gave up 2 bases, with 18 bases separating them. As DNA, the CDR3 is TGCGCCAGCAGCCTCACCCCCTCGGGGATTAACACTGAAGCTTTCCTT. Protein: CASSLTPSGINTEAFL.

This sequence joins TRBV6-2 or TRBV6-3 and TRBJ2-3; the match to TRBD2 covers 8 bases. The CDR3 runs 18 residues. Trimming took 6 bases from V and 4 from J; bases not matched to a gene: 18. Germline V gene data show CDR1 as MNHEY and CDR2 as SVGEGT. In nucleotides, the CDR3 is TGTGCCAGCAGCTACCTCCGACCAGCAGGAGCGGGGGCAGATACGCAGTATTTT. This sequence encodes CASSYLRPAGAGADTQYF.

Turning to this clonotype: One end of the junction varies from germline; a read error may be responsible. V usage is TRBV29-1 and J usage is TRBJ2-5; D is perhaps TRBD1 (6 bases). Germline-derived CDR1 and CDR2 are SQVTM and ANQGSEA. This CDR3 contains 13 residues. CDR3 in amino acids: CSAETGTQETHYF. The CDR3, as DNA: TGCAGCGCGGAAACAGGGACACAAGAGACCCATTACTTC.

The chain uses TRBV28 and TRBJ2-3; D possibly corresponds to TRBD2 (6 bases). CDR3 length: 14 residues. CDR1 and CDR2 (germline): MDHEN, SYDVKM. V was clipped by 5 bases and J by 2 bases, with 11 bases between them. This CDR3 reads CASSRADYTDTQYF. Here the CDR3 DNA reads TGTGCCAGCAGTCGGGCGGACTACACAGATACGCAGTATTTT.

Turning to this clonotype: In this CDR3 the conserved last residue, phenylalanine or tryptophan, is missing, so a read error is likely. V and J are TRBV28 and TRBJ1-6; unclear D gene. The CDR3 is 14 amino acids. V was clipped by 2 bases and J by 7 bases, with 9 bases between them. In germline, CDR1 is MDHEN, CDR2 SYDVKM. The CDR3 coding sequence is TGTGCCAGCAGTTTAGCCGGGTTAAATTCACCCCTCCACTTA. It translates to CASSLAGLNSPLHL.

In this sample, this clonotype turned up once. This sequence joins TRBV12-3 or TRBV12-4 and TRBJ1-1; 7 positions match TRBD1. CDR3 size: 15 residues. V was pared by 6 bases and J by 4 bases, with 11 bases of the junction left unmatched. The CDR3 nucleotides read TGTGCCAGCAGCCCCGTCGCAGGGGGGAGCACTGAAGCTTTCTTT. Translating gives CASSPVAGGSTEAFF.